A selection of T cell receptor beta chains follows, all from one sample in a study of CD8 T cells in ankylosing spondylitis. TCRdb analysed the 5' RACE reads with MiXCR anew, one entry per CDR3 protein. The sample includes fewer than 750,000 distinct CDR3 sequences, about 20% of them seen just once. Material for sequencing was blood, either unsorted or a sorted T cell fraction (not recorded which). The receptors here all came from a male donor with ankylosing spondylitis. CDR3s include the opening cysteine and the closing phenylalanine or tryptophan. D genes are given only for firm matches. Some rows have no size entry. The others give once, few or many, or a class for an expanded clone.

len: 14
d_gene: .
abundance: few
v_gene: TRBV7-9
j_gene: TRBJ2-5
CDR3aa: CASSPPGWLETQYF
CDR3nt: TGTGCCAGCAGCCCCCCAGGGTGGTTGGAGACCCAGTACTTC

len: 14
d_gene: .
abundance: few
v_gene: TRBV19
j_gene: TRBJ1-5
CDR3aa: CASSMGQGPQPQHF
CDR3nt: TGTGCCAGTAGTATGGGGCAGGGGCCTCAGCCCCAGCATTTT

len: 17
d_gene: .
abundance: .
v_gene: TRBV7-8
j_gene: TRBJ2-1
CDR3aa: CASSLALRIRGKGEQFF
CDR3nt: TGTGCCAGCAGCTTAGCCCTCCGAATTCGGGGGAAGGGTGAGCAGTTCTTC

len: 13
d_gene: .
abundance: .
v_gene: TRBV5-1
j_gene: TRBJ2-7
CDR3aa: CASRKGPDSSKLF
CDR3nt: TGCGCCAGCAGGAAAGGGCCCGACAGTTCAAAACTGTTC

len: 19
d_gene: TRBD2
abundance: medium-sized
v_gene: TRBV5-1
j_gene: TRBJ2-1
CDR3aa: CASSLPPGLAGGPYNEQFF
CDR3nt: TGCGCCAGCAGCTTGCCCCCCGGACTAGCGGGAGGGCCCTACAATGAGCAGTTCTTC

len: 15
d_gene: TRBD1
abundance: .
v_gene: TRBV12-3/TRBV12-4
j_gene: TRBJ2-2
CDR3aa: CASTRDRGNTGELFF
CDR3nt: TGTGCCAGCACCAGGGACAGGGGGAACACCGGGGAGCTGTTTTTT

len: 14
d_gene: .
abundance: .
v_gene: TRBV6-1
j_gene: TRBJ2-7
CDR3aa: CASSEAPGVDEQYF
CDR3nt: TGTGCCAGCAGTGAAGCTCCAGGGGTGGACGAGCAGTACTTC

len: 15
d_gene: TRBD1
abundance: once
v_gene: TRBV5-1
j_gene: TRBJ1-6
CDR3aa: CASSTGDRVFSSLHF
CDR3nt: TGCGCCAGCAGCACAGGGGACAGGGTCTTTTCGTCCCTCCACTTT

len: 17
d_gene: TRBD1
abundance: .
v_gene: TRBV7-9
j_gene: TRBJ2-3
CDR3aa: CASSRKAGGSSTDTQYF
CDR3nt: TGTGCCAGCAGCCGCAAAGCAGGGGGCTCTAGCACAGATACGCAGTATTTT

len: 17
d_gene: TRBD1
abundance: .
v_gene: TRBV12-3/TRBV12-4
j_gene: TRBJ1-4
CDR3aa: CASNSGEGGSTNEKLFF
CDR3nt: TGTGCCAGCAATTCAGGGGAAGGGGGCTCGACTAATGAAAAACTGTTTTTT

len: 15
d_gene: TRBD2
abundance: .
v_gene: TRBV5-1
j_gene: TRBJ2-2
CDR3aa: CASSFQAGEAGELFF
CDR3nt: TGCGCCAGCAGCTTCCAAGCGGGAGAGGCCGGGGAGCTGTTTTTT

len: 14
d_gene: .
abundance: .
v_gene: TRBV11-2
j_gene: TRBJ1-2
CDR3aa: CASSLGGTASGYTF
CDR3nt: TGTGCCAGCAGCCTGGGAGGAACAGCAAGCGGCTACACCTTC

len: 14
d_gene: .
abundance: few
v_gene: TRBV6-1
j_gene: TRBJ1-5
CDR3aa: CATRGPGPNQPQHF
CDR3nt: TGTGCCACCAGGGGCCCGGGTCCTAACCAGCCCCAGCATTTT

len: 15
d_gene: TRBD2
abundance: many
v_gene: TRBV30
j_gene: TRBJ2-1
CDR3aa: CAWSFLAGRGNEQFF
CDR3nt: TGTGCCTGGAGTTTCCTAGCGGGAAGGGGCAATGAGCAGTTCTTC

len: 15
d_gene: .
abundance: .
v_gene: TRBV5-8
j_gene: TRBJ2-7
CDR3aa: CASSLVWGAAYEQYF
CDR3nt: TGTGCCAGCAGCTTGGTCTGGGGGGCAGCCTACGAGCAGTACTTC

len: 15
d_gene: TRBD1
abundance: .
v_gene: TRBV14
j_gene: TRBJ1-1
CDR3aa: CASSQRTGRNTEAFF
CDR3nt: TGTGCCAGCAGCCAAAGGACAGGGAGGAACACTGAAGCTTTCTTT

len: 14
d_gene: TRBD2
abundance: few
v_gene: TRBV27
j_gene: TRBJ2-7
CDR3aa: CASKLAGSYYEQYF
CDR3nt: TGTGCCAGCAAACTAGCGGGGAGTTACTACGAGCAGTACTTC

len: 13
d_gene: .
abundance: few
v_gene: TRBV10-3
j_gene: TRBJ1-5
CDR3aa: CAISEAVHQPQHF
CDR3nt: TGTGCCATCAGTGAAGCGGTTCATCAGCCCCAGCATTTT

len: 19
d_gene: TRBD2
abundance: few
v_gene: TRBV24-1
j_gene: TRBJ2-2
CDR3aa: CATSAMTSGAGINTGELFF
CDR3nt: TGTGCCACCAGTGCCATGACTAGCGGGGCCGGCATTAACACCGGGGAGCTGTTTTTT

len: 15
d_gene: TRBD1
abundance: .
v_gene: TRBV4-1
j_gene: TRBJ1-4
CDR3aa: CASSPRTGFNEKLFF
CDR3nt: TGCGCCAGCAGCCCCCGGACAGGGTTTAATGAAAAACTGTTTTTT

len: 15
d_gene: .
abundance: .
v_gene: TRBV7-2
j_gene: TRBJ1-1
CDR3aa: CASSVPGAVNAEAFF
CDR3nt: TGTGCCAGCAGCGTGCCCGGCGCGGTGAACGCTGAAGCTTTCTTT

len: 11
d_gene: .
abundance: many
v_gene: TRBV29-1
j_gene: TRBJ2-7
CDR3aa: CSVEEWAEQYF
CDR3nt: TGCAGCGTTGAAGAGTGGGCCGAGCAGTACTTC

len: 14
d_gene: .
abundance: few
v_gene: TRBV6-1
j_gene: TRBJ1-1
CDR3aa: CASRPMGANTEAFF
CDR3nt: TGTGCCAGCAGGCCAATGGGGGCGAACACTGAAGCTTTCTTT

len: 16
d_gene: TRBD2
abundance: .
v_gene: TRBV4-1
j_gene: TRBJ2-1
CDR3aa: CASSQYTSGSIDEQFF
CDR3nt: TGCGCCAGCAGCCAGTACACTAGCGGGAGTATTGATGAGCAGTTCTTC

len: 13
d_gene: .
abundance: .
v_gene: TRBV10-3
j_gene: TRBJ2-7
CDR3aa: CAISAGQSYEQYF
CDR3nt: TGTGCCATCAGCGCGGGACAGAGCTACGAGCAGTACTTC

len: 15
d_gene: TRBD2
abundance: few
v_gene: TRBV10-3
j_gene: TRBJ2-7
CDR3aa: CAISGGLAGAYEQYF
CDR3nt: TGTGCCATCAGCGGGGGACTAGCGGGAGCGTACGAGCAGTACTTC

len: 15
d_gene: TRBD1
abundance: few
v_gene: TRBV29-1
j_gene: TRBJ1-3
CDR3aa: CSALTGESSGNTIYF
CDR3nt: TGCAGCGCCCTGACAGGGGAGAGCTCTGGAAACACCATATATTTT

len: 16
d_gene: .
abundance: .
v_gene: TRBV7-3
j_gene: TRBJ2-2
CDR3aa: CASSPRGPSDTGELFF
CDR3nt: TGTGCCAGCAGCCCCCGTGGCCCGTCCGACACCGGGGAGCTGTTTTTT

len: 16
d_gene: .
abundance: .
v_gene: TRBV5-1
j_gene: TRBJ2-3
CDR3aa: CASTNRQEISTDTQYF
CDR3nt: TGCGCCAGCACCAACAGACAGGAAATTAGCACAGATACGCAGTATTTT

len: 16
d_gene: TRBD1
abundance: .
v_gene: TRBV5-1
j_gene: TRBJ1-1
CDR3aa: CASSLQGGLGDTEAFF
CDR3nt: TGCGCCAGCAGCCTACAGGGGGGGCTAGGTGACACTGAAGCTTTCTTT

len: 13
d_gene: .
abundance: few
v_gene: TRBV29-1
j_gene: TRBJ2-1
CDR3aa: CSIISGANNEQFF
CDR3nt: TGCAGCATAATCTCGGGGGCAAACAATGAGCAGTTCTTC

len: 14
d_gene: .
abundance: .
v_gene: TRBV6-1
j_gene: TRBJ2-7
CDR3aa: CASSVTWSSYEQYF
CDR3nt: TGTGCCAGCAGTGTGACGTGGAGCTCCTACGAGCAGTACTTC